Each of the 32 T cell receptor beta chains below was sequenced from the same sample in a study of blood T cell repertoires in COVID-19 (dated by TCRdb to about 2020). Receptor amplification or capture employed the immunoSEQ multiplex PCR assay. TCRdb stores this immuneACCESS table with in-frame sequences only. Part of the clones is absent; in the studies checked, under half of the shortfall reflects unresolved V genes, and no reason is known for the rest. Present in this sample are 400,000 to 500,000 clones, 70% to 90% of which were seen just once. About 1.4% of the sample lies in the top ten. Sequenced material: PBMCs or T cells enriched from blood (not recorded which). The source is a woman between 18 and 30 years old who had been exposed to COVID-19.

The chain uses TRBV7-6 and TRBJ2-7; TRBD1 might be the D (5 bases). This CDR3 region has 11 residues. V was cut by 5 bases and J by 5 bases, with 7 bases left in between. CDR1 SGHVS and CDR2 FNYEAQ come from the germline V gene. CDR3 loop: CASSGADEQYF. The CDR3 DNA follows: TGTGCCAGCAGCGGGGCCGACGAGCAGTACTTC.

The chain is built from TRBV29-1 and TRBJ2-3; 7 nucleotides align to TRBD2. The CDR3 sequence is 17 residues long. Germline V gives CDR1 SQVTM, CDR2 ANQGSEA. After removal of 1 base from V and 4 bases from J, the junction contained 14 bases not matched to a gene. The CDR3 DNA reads TGCAGCGTTGAAGGCGGAAGAAACCCGGGAGGTGCAGATACGCAGTATTTT. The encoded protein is CSVEGGRNPGGADTQYF.

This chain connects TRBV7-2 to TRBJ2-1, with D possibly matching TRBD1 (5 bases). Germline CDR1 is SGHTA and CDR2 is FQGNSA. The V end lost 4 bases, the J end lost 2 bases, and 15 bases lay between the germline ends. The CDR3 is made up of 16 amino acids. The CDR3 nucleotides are TGTGCCAGCAGCTCGCCCGACAGTCTTCCCTACAATGAGCAGTTCTTC. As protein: CASSSPDSLPYNEQFF. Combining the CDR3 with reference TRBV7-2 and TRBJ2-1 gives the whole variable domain GAGVSQSPSNKVTEKGKDVELRCDPISGHTALYWYRQSLGQGLEFLIYFQGNSAPDKSGLPSDRFSAERTGGSVSTLTIQRTQQEDSAVYLCASSSPDSLPYNEQFFGPGTRLTVL.

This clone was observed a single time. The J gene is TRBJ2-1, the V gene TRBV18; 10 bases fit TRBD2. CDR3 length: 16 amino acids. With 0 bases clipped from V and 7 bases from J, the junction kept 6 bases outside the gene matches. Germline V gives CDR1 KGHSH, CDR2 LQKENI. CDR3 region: CASSPPSSGRVNEQFF. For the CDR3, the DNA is TGTGCCAGCTCACCACCTTCTAGCGGGAGAGTGAATGAGCAGTTCTTC.

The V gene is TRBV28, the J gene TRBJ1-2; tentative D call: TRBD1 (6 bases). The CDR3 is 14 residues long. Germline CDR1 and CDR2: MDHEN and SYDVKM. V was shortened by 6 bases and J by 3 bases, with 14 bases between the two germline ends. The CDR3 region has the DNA TGTGCCAGCAGCCCTCCGGACAGCTACTATGGCTACACCTTC. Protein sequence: CASSPPDSYYGYTF.

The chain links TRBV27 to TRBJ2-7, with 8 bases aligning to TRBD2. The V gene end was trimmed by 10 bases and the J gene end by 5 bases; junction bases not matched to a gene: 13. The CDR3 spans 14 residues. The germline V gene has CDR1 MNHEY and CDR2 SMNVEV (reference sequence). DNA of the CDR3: TGTGCCACCTCAGTGGGACTAGGGTACGACGAGCAGTACTTC. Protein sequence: CATSVGLGYDEQYF.

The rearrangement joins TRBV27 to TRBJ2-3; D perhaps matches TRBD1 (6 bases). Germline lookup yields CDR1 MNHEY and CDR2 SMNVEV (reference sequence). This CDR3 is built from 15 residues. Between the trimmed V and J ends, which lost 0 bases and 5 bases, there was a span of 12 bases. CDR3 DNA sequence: TGTGCCAGCAGTTTATCTTTCCCAGGGGAAGATACGCAGTATTTT. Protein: CASSLSFPGEDTQYF.

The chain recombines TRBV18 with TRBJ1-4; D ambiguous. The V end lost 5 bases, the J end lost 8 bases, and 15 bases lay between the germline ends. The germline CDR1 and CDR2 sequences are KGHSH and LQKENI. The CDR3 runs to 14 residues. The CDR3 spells CASSTNGVREKLFF. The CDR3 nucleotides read TGTGCCAGCTCAACCAACGGGGTTCGGGAAAAACTGTTTTTT. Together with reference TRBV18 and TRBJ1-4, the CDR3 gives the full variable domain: NAGVMQNPRHLVRRRGQEARLRCSPMKGHSHVYWYRQLPEEGLKFMVYLQKENIIDESGMPKERFSAEFPKEGPSILRIQQVVRGDSAAYFCASSTNGVREKLFFGSGTQLSVL.

The CDR3, as DNA: TGTGCCAGCAGTTTCCCCGACAGGGGCAATCAGCCCCAGCATTTT. It codes for CASSFPDRGNQPQHF. V is TRBV6-6 and J is TRBJ1-5, with 7 nucleotides matching TRBD1. With 4 bases clipped from V and 2 bases from J, the junction kept 5 bases outside the gene matches. The CDR3 is 15 amino acids. The germline V gene has CDR1 MNHNY and CDR2 SVGAGI (reference sequence).

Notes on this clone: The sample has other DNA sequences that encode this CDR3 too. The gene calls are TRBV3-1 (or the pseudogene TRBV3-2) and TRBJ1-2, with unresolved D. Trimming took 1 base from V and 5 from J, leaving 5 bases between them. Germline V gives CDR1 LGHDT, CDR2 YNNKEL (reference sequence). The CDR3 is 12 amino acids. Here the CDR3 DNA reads TGTGCCAGCAGCCAAGCCGGGTATGGCTACACCTTC. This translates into CASSQAGYGYTF.

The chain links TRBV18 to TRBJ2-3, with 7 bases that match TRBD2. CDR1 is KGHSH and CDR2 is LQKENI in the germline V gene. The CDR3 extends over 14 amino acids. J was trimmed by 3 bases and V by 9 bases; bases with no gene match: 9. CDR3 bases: TGTGCCAGTATGCCGGGACTAACGACAGATACGCAGTATTTT. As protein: CASMPGLTTDTQYF. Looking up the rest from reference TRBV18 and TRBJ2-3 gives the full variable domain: NAGVMQNPRHLVRRRGQEARLRCSPMKGHSHVYWYRQLPEEGLKFMVYLQKENIIDESGMPKERFSAEFPKEGPSILRIQQVVRGDSAAYFCASMPGLTTDTQYFGPGTRLTVL.

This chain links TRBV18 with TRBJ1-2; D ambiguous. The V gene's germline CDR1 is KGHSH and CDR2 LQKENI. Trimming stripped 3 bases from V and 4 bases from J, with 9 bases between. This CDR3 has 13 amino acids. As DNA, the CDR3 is TGTGCCAGCTCACCCAGGCCGAGCTATGGCTACACCTTC. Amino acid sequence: CASSPRPSYGYTF.

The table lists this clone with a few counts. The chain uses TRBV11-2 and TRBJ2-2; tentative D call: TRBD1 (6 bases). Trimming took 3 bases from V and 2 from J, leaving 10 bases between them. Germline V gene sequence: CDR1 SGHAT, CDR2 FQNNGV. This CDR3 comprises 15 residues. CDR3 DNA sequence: TGTGCCAGCAGCTTTTGGACAGTCAACACCGGGGAGCTGTTTTTT. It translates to CASSFWTVNTGELFF.

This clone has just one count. This CDR3 reads CASSSGVSGSYNEQFF. In nucleotides, the CDR3 is TGTGCCAGCAGCTCAGGGGTCTCGGGCTCCTACAATGAGCAGTTCTTC. The V gene is TRBV11-3, the J gene TRBJ2-1; D perhaps matches TRBD1 (6 bases). Germline V CDR1 and CDR2: SGHNT, YENEEA. Deletions cut 4 bases from V and 0 bases from J, with 13 bases between. The CDR3 extends over 16 amino acids.

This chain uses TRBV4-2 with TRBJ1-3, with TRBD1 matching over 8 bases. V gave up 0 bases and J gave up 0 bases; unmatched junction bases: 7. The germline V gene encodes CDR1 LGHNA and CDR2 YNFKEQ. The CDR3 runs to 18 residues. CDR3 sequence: CASSQDSDRAHSGNTIYF. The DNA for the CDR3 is TGTGCCAGCAGCCAAGATTCGGACAGGGCCCACTCTGGAAACACCATATATTTT.

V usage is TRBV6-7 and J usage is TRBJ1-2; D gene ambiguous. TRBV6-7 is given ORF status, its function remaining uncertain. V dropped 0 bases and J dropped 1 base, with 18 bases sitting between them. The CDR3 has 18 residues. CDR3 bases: TGTGCCAGCAGTTACTCGAGGGTCCAGGACCCACATAACTATGGCTACACCTTC. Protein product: CASSYSRVQDPHNYGYTF.

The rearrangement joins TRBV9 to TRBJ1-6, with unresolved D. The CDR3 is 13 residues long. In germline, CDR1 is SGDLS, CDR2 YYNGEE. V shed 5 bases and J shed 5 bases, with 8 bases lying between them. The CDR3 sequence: CASRASDNSPLHF. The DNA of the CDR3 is TGTGCCAGCAGGGCCAGTGATAATTCACCCCTCCACTTT.

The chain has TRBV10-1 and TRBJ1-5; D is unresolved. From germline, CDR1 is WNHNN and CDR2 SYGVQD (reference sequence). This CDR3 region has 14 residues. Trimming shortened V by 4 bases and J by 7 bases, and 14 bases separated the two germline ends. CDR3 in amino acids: CASSVSGEGQPQHF. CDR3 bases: TGCGCCAGCAGTGTATCCGGGGAAGGGCAGCCCCAGCATTTT.

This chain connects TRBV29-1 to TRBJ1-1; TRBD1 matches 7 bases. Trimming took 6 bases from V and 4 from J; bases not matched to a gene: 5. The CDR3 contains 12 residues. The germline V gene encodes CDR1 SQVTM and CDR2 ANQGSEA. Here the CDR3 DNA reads TGCAGCGTGCGACAGGGAGGCACTGAAGCTTTCTTT. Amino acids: CSVRQGGTEAFF. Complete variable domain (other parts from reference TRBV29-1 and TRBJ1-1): SAVISQKPSRDICQRGTSLTIQCQVDSQVTMMFWYRQQPGQSLTLIATANQGSEATYESGFVIDKFPISRPNLTFSTLTVSNMSPEDSSIYLCSVRQGGTEAFFGQGTRLTVV.

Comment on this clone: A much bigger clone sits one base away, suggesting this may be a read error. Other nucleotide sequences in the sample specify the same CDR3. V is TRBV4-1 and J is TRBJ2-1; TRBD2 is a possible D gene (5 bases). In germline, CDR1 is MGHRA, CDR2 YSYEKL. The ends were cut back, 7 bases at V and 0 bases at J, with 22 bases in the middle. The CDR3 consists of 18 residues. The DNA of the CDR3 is TGCGCCAGCACCACAAACCCGGCCATTACTAGCTCCTACAATGAGCAGTTCTTC. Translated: CASTTNPAITSSYNEQFF.

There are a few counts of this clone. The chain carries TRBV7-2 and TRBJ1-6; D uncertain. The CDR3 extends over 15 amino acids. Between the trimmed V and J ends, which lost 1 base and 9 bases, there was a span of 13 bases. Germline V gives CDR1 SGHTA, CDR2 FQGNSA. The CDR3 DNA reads TGTGCCAGCAGCTTAGGCCCCCACGAGGTTTCACCCCTCCACTTT. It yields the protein CASSLGPHEVSPLHF.

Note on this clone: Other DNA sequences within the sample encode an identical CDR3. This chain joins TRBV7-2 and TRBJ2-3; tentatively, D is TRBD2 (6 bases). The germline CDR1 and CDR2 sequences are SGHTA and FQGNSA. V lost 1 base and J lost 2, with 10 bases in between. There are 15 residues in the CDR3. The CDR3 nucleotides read TGTGCCAGCAGCTTAGGGGGCGGGGCCACAGATACGCAGTATTTT. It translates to CASSLGGGATDTQYF.

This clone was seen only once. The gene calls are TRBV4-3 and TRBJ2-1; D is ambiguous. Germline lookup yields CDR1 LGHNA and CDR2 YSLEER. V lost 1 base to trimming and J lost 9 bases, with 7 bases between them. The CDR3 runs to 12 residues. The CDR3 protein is CASSQVVSEQFF. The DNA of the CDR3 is TGCGCCAGCAGCCAAGTCGTCAGTGAGCAGTTCTTC.

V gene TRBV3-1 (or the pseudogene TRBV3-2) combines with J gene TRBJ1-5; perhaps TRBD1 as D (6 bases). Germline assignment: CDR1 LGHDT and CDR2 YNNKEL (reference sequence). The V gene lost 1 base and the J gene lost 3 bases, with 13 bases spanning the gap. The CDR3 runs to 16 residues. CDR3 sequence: CASSQGAPGVNQPQHF. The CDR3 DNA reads TGTGCCAGCAGCCAAGGAGCCCCAGGGGTCAATCAGCCCCAGCATTTT.

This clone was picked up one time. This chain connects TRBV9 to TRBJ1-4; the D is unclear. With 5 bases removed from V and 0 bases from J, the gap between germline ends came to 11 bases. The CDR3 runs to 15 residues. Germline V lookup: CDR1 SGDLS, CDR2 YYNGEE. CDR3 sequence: CASRLRRTTNEKLFF. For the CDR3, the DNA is TGTGCCAGCAGACTTAGGAGGACAACTAATGAAAAACTGTTTTTT.

CDR3 sequence reads: CASSTGQVWAFF. CDR3 coding DNA: TGTGCCAGCAGCACGGGACAGGTCTGGGCTTTCTTT. The rearrangement links TRBV12-3 or TRBV12-4 to TRBJ1-1, with 8 bases matching TRBD1. The CDR3 sequence is 12 residues long. With V trimmed by 6 bases and J by 11 bases, 8 bases remained unmatched.

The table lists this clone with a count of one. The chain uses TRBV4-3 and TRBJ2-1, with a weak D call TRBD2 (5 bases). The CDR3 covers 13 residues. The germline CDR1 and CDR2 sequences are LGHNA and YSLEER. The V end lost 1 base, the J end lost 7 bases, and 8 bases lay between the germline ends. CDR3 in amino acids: CASSQGTRNEQFF. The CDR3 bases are TGCGCCAGCAGCCAAGGGACTCGTAATGAGCAGTTCTTC.

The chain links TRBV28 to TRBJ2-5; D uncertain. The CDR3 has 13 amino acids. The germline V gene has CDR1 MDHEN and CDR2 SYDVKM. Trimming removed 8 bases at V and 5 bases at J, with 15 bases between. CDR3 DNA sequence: TGTGCCAGCGTAACCCTAGATGGCGAGACCCAGTACTTC. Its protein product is CASVTLDGETQYF.

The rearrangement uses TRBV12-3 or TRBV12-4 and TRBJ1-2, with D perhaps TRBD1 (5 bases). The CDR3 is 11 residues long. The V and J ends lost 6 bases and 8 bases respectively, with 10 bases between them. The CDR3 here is CASRGLGGYTF. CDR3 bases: TGTGCCAGCAGGGGGCTAGGAGGCTACACCTTC.

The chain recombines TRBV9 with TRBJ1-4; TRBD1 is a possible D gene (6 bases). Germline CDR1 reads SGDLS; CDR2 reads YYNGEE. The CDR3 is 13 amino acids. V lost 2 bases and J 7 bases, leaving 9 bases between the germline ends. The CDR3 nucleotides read TGTGCCAGCAGCGTGGGAGGGGGTGAAAAACTGTTTTTT. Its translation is CASSVGGGEKLFF.

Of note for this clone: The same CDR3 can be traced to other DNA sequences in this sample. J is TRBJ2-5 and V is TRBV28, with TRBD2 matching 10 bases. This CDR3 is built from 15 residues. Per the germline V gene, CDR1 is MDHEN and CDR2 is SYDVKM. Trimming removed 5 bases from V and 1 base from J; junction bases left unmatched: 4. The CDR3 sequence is CASSPSGGLQETQYF. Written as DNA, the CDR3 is TGTGCCAGCAGTCCTAGCGGGGGCCTCCAAGAGACCCAGTACTTC.

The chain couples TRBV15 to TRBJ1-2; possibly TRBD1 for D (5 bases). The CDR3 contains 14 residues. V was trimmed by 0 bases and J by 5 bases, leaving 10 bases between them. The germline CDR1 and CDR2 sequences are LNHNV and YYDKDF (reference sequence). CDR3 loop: CATSRDIQEYGYTF. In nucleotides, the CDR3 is TGTGCCACCAGCAGAGATATACAGGAGTATGGCTACACCTTC.